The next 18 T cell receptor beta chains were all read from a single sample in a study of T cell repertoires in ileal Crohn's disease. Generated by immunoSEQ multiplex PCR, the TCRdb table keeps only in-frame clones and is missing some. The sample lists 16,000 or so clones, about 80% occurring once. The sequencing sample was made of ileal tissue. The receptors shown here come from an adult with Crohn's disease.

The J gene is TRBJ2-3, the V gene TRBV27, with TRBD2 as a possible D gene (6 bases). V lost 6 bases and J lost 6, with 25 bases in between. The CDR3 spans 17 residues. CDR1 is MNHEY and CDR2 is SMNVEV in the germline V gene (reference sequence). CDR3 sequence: CASSSLLAPLGPDTQYF. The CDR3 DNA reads TGTGCCAGCAGCTCCTTACTAGCCCCTTTAGGGCCGGATACGCAGTATTTT.

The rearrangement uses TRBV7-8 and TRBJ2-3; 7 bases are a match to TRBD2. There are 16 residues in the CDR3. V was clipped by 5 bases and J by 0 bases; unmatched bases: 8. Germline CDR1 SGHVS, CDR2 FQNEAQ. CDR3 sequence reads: CASSPLSGTSTDTQYF. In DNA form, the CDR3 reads TGTGCCAGCAGCCCGCTCAGCGGGACTAGCACAGATACGCAGTATTTT.

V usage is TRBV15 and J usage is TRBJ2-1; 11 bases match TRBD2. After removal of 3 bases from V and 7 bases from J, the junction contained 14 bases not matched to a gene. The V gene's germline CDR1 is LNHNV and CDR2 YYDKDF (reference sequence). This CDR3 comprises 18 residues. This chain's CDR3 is CATSRGTSGSFLVNEQFF. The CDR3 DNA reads TGTGCCACCAGCAGGGGGACTAGCGGATCCTTTCTTGTTAATGAGCAGTTCTTC.

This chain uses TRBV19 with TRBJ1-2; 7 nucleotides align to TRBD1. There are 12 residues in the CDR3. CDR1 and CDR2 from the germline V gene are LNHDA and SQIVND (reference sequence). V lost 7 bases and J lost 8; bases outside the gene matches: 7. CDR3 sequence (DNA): TGTGCCAGTATAGGACAGGTCTGGGGCTACACCTTC. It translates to CASIGQVWGYTF.

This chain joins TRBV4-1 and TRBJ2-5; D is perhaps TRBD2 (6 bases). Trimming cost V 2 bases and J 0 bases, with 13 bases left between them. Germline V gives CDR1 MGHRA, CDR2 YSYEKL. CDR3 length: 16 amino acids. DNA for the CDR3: TGCGCCAGCAGCCAAATACTTACTAGCTACCAAGAGACCCAGTACTTC. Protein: CASSQILTSYQETQYF.

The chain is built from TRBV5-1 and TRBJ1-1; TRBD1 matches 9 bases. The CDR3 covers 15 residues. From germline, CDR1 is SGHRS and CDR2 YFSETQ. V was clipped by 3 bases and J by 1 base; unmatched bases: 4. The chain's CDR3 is CASSWGQGSNTEAFF. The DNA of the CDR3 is TGCGCCAGCAGCTGGGGACAGGGTTCGAACACTGAAGCTTTCTTT.

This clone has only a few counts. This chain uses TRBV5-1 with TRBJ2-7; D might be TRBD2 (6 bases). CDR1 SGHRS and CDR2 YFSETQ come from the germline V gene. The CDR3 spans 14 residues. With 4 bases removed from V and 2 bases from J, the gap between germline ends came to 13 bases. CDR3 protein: CASSPDGGPYEQYF. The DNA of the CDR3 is TGCGCCAGCAGCCCGGACGGGGGACCCTACGAGCAGTACTTC. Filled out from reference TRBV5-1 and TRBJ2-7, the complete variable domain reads KAGVTQTPRYLIKTRGQQVTLSCSPISGHRSVSWYQQTPGQGLQFLFEYFSETQRNKGNFPGRFSGRQFSNSRSEMNVSTLELGDSALYLCASSPDGGPYEQYFGPGTRLTVT.

The CDR3 DNA reads TGTGCCAGTAAGACAGGGTCCAATTCACCCCTCCACTTT. This gives the protein CASKTGSNSPLHF. The rearrangement uses TRBV19 and TRBJ1-6; TRBD1 matches at 7 bases. This CDR3 spans 13 amino acids. Germline CDR1 is LNHDA and CDR2 is SQIVND (reference sequence). V lost 7 bases to trimming and J lost 7 bases; unmatched junction nucleotides: 4.

The CDR3 reads CASSVEGGNYGYTF. In nucleotides, the CDR3 is TGTGCCAGCAGCGTAGAGGGGGGGAACTATGGCTACACCTTC. The chain is built from TRBV9 and TRBJ1-2; perhaps TRBD1 as D (6 bases). CDR1 is SGDLS and CDR2 is YYNGEE in the germline V gene. CDR3 length: 14 amino acids. V shed 0 bases and J shed 2 bases, with 8 bases lying between them.

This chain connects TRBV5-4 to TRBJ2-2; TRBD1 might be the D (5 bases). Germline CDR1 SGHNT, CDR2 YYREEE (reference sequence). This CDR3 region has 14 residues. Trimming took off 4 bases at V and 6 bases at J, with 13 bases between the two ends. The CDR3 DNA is TGTGCCAGCAGCCCGATCCAGGGCGCCGGGGAGCTGTTTTTT. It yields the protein CASSPIQGAGELFF.

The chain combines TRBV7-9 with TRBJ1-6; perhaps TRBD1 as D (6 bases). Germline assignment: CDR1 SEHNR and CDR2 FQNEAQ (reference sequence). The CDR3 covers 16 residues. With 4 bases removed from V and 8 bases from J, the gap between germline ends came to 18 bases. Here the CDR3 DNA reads TGTGCCAGCAGCTCCGCGGGGGGCGGGTGGGATTCACCCCTCCACTTT. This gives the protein CASSSAGGGWDSPLHF.

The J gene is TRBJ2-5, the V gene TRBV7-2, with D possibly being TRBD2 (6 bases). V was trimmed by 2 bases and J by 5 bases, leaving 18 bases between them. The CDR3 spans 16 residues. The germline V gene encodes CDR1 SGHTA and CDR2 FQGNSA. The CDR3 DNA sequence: TGTGCCAGCAGCTTATTCTGGGGGGTGGTTCGGGAGACCCAGTACTTC. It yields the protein CASSLFWGVVRETQYF.

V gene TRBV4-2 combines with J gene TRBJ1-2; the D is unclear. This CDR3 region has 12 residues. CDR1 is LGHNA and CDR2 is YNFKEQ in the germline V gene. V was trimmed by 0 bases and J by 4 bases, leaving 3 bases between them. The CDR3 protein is CASSQDSYGYTF. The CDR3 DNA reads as TGTGCCAGCAGCCAAGACAGCTATGGCTACACCTTC.

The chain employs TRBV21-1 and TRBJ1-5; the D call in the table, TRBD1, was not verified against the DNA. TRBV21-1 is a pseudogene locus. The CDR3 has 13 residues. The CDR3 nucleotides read TGTGCCAGCAGGACAGTTAGCAATCAGCCCCAGCATTTT. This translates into CASRTVSNQPQHF.

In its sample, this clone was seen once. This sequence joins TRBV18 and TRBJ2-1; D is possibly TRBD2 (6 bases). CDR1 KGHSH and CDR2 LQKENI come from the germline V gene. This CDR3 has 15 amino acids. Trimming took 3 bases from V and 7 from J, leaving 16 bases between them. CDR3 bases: TGTGCCAGCTCACCTGTAGGGCGGGATAGAAATGAGCAGTTCTTC. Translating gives CASSPVGRDRNEQFF.

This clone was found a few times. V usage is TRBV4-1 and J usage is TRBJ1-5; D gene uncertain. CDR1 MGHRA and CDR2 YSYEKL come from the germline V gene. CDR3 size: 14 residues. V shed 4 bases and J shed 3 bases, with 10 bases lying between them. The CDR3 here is CASSRERDNQPQHF. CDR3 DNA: TGCGCCAGCAGCCGGGAGAGGGACAATCAGCCCCAGCATTTT.

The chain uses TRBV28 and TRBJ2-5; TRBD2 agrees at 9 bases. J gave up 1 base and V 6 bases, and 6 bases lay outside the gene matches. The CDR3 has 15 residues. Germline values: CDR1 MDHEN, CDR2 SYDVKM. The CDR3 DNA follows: TGTGCCAGCAGGCCCAGCGGGAGGTTCCAAGAGACCCAGTACTTC. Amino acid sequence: CASRPSGRFQETQYF. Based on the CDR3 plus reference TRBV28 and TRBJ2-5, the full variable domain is DVKVTQSSRYLVKRTGEKVFLECVQDMDHENMFWYRQDPGLGLRLIYFSYDVKMKEKGDIPEGYSVSREKKERFSLILESASTNQTSMYLCASRPSGRFQETQYFGPGTRLLVL.

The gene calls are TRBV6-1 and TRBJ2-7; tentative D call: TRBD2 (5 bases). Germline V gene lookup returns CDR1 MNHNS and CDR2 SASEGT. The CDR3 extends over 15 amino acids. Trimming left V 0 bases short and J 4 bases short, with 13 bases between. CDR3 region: CASSEAPGSGYEQYV. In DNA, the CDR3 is TGTGCCAGCAGTGAAGCGCCGGGGTCTGGGTACGAGCAGTACGTC.